The T cell receptor (beta chain) described here comes from a study of blood T cell dynamics during melanoma immunotherapy. Study in general: First-line therapy was either pembrolizumab or nivolumab with ipilimumab for metastatic melanoma. The study's findings and limits: It remained unknown if the driving T cell clones were melanoma-specific.

A remark on this clone: What it binds is unknown.

Trimming took 8 bases from V and 6 from J; bases not matched to a gene: 3. The CDR3 is made up of 12 amino acids. Germline V lookup: CDR1 MNHNS, CDR2 SASEGT. As to time point: pre-treatment baseline. No patient had earlier systemic cancer treatment, concurrent immunosuppressants, or another active cancer. Profiling relied on immunoSEQ multiplex PCR, and the TCRdb table lists in-frame clones only, not all of them. Here the sample spans 9,000 to 10,000 clones, around nine tenths being singletons. The chain recombines TRBV6-1 with TRBJ1-4; TRBD1 aligns across 7 bases. The specimen comprised blood, sampled from a patient treated with checkpoint blockade. The TCR was taken from a human donor with melanoma. The CDR3 nucleotides are TGTGCCAGCCGGGACAGCCATGAAAAACTGTTTTTT. Translating gives CASRDSHEKLFF.